This entry lists 13 T cell receptor beta chains sequenced from one sample in a study of T cell responses to AZD1222 COVID-19 vaccine. Repertoires were generated with immunoSEQ multiplex PCR, while TCRdb's copy carries only in-frame clones and drops some. This table has 15,000 or so clones, about nine tenths appearing once. The input for sequencing was peripheral blood, taken 28 days after the second AZD1222 dose. These receptor sequences come from an adult who received the AZD1222 COVID-19 vaccine.

This chain joins TRBV29-1 and TRBJ1-2; 9 bases are a match to TRBD1. This CDR3 has 13 amino acids. With 4 bases clipped from V and 4 bases from J, the junction kept 4 bases outside the gene matches. CDR1 and CDR2 (germline): SQVTM, ANQGSEA. Here the CDR3 reads CSVVTGGVYGYTF. The CDR3 bases are TGCAGCGTTGTTACAGGGGGCGTCTATGGCTACACCTTC.

The chain is built from TRBV11-2 and TRBJ1-1; D call uncertain. This CDR3 contains 13 residues. Between the trimmed V and J ends, which lost 4 bases and 5 bases, there was a span of 11 bases. CDR1 and CDR2 from the germline V gene are SGHAT and FQNNGV. The CDR3 sequence: CASSSDPGTEAFF. The DNA for the CDR3 is TGTGCCAGCAGCTCCGATCCCGGGACTGAAGCTTTCTTT.

The chain couples TRBV25-1 to TRBJ2-1; TRBD2 agrees at 13 bases. Looked up from germline, CDR1 is MGHDK and CDR2 is SYGVNS. The CDR3 runs to 17 residues. Unmatched junction bases numbered 11, after V lost 4 bases and J lost 8 bases. CDR3 DNA: TGTGCCAGCAGTGCCCTTGGACTAGCGGGAGTCAAGGATGAGCAGTTCTTC. The encoded protein is CASSALGLAGVKDEQFF. Using reference TRBV25-1 and TRBJ2-1 for the parts outside the CDR3, the full variable domain is EADIYQTPRYLVIGTGKKITLECSQTMGHDKMYWYQQDPGMELHLIHYSYGVNSTEKGDLSSESTVSRIRTEHFPLTLESARPSHTSQYLCASSALGLAGVKDEQFFGPGTRLTVL.

The gene calls are TRBV11-1 and TRBJ2-5; D unresolved. Germline V gene sequence: CDR1 SGHAT, CDR2 FQDESV (reference sequence). This CDR3 is 15 amino acids long. V lost 0 bases to trimming and J lost 1 base, with 9 bases between them. CDR3 sequence reads: CASSLAGYVQETQYF. The CDR3 DNA is TGTGCCAGCAGCTTAGCCGGCTACGTCCAAGAGACCCAGTACTTC.

This chain links TRBV5-1 with TRBJ2-5; 7 positions agree with TRBD1. This CDR3 comprises 14 residues. CDR1 and CDR2 (germline): SGHRS, YFSETQ. With 2 bases clipped from V and 2 bases from J, the junction kept 3 bases outside the gene matches. DNA for the CDR3: TGCGCCAGCAGCTTCGGACAGGAGCAAGAGACCCAGTACTTC. As protein: CASSFGQEQETQYF.

The V gene is TRBV5-1, the J gene TRBJ1-5, with TRBD1 matching 7 bases. The CDR3 length is 16 residues. The V gene's germline CDR1 is SGHRS and CDR2 YFSETQ. The trim removed 0 bases at V and 0 bases at J, leaving 3 bases unmatched. Here the CDR3 DNA reads TGCGCCAGCAGCTTGGAAGGGGGCAATAGCAATCAGCCCCAGCATTTT. Protein product: CASSLEGGNSNQPQHF.

The gene calls are TRBV19 and TRBJ1-5, with D possibly TRBD1 on 5 matching bases. The V end was cut by 4 bases, the J end by 5 bases, with 15 bases between. The length of the CDR3 is 15 residues. The germline gives CDR1 LNHDA, CDR2 SQIVND (reference sequence). The DNA for the CDR3 is TGTGCCAGTAGTACGACTGGGGGAACCGATCAGCCCCAGCATTTT. Amino acids: CASSTTGGTDQPQHF.

The chain links TRBV28 to TRBJ1-2; D not certain. The CDR3 runs 12 residues. Germline-derived CDR1 and CDR2 are MDHEN and SYDVKM. Trimming shortened V by 1 base and J by 8 bases, and 8 bases separated the two germline ends. The CDR3 region is CASSLSGGGYTF. The CDR3 region has the DNA TGTGCCAGCAGTTTATCTGGTGGCGGCTACACCTTC.

This chain joins TRBV19 and TRBJ1-4; the match to TRBD1 covers 8 bases. There are 16 residues in the CDR3. V lost 8 bases, J lost 0 bases, and 8 bases stayed unmatched. Germline lookup yields CDR1 LNHDA and CDR2 SQIVND (reference sequence). The CDR3 region is CASHPQGAATNEKLFF. The CDR3 DNA sequence: TGTGCCAGTCATCCTCAGGGGGCAGCAACTAATGAAAAACTGTTTTTT. The full variable domain, its missing parts supplied by reference TRBV19 and TRBJ1-4, is DGGITQSPKYLFRKEGQNVTLSCEQNLNHDAMYWYRQDPGQGLRLIYYSQIVNDFQKGDIAEGYSVSREKKESFPLTVTSAQKNPTAFYLCASHPQGAATNEKLFFGSGTQLSVL.

This chain uses TRBV18 with TRBJ1-1, with D possibly being TRBD1 (5 bases). The CDR3 runs to 16 residues. The germline gives CDR1 KGHSH, CDR2 LQKENI. Trimming pared 0 bases from V and 0 bases from J, leaving 11 bases between. CDR3 region: CASSPPTGAMNTEAFF. The CDR3 DNA is TGTGCCAGCTCACCACCTACAGGTGCCATGAACACTGAAGCTTTCTTT.

The chain links TRBV7-8 to TRBJ2-4; D possibly corresponds to TRBD1 (6 bases). The CDR3 runs 17 residues. Trimming removed 1 base at V and 0 bases at J, with 13 bases between. Per the germline V gene, CDR1 is SGHVS and CDR2 is FQNEAQ. The CDR3 is CASSLDSSGVAKNIQYF. DNA of the CDR3: TGTGCCAGCAGCTTAGATTCGTCAGGGGTAGCCAAAAACATTCAGTACTTC.

The CDR3 region has the DNA TGTGCCACCAGGGTGGGTCGGGGGGCATTCGATGGCTACACCTTC. Translated, it gives CATRVGRGAFDGYTF. The chain employs TRBV15 and TRBJ1-2; D is perhaps TRBD1 (6 bases). V was cut by 6 bases and J by 6 bases, with 20 bases left in between. This CDR3 spans 15 amino acids. Germline CDR1 reads LNHNV; CDR2 reads YYDKDF (reference sequence). The whole variable domain, remainder taken from reference TRBV15 and TRBJ1-2, is DAMVIQNPRYQVTQFGKPVTLSCSQTLNHNVMYWYQQKSSQAPKLLFHYYDKDFNNEADTPDNFQSRRPNTSFCFLDIRSPGLGDTAMYLCATRVGRGAFDGYTFGSGTRLTVV.

This clone was detected only once. CDR3 residues: CASPAPPGAEAFF. In nucleotides, the CDR3 is TGCGCCAGCCCGGCCCCCCCGGGAGCTGAAGCTTTCTTT. The chain uses TRBV23-1 and TRBJ1-1; no firm D call. TRBV23-1 is marked as an open reading frame, function uncertain. V lost 8 bases and J lost 6, with 16 bases in between. This CDR3 comprises 13 residues.